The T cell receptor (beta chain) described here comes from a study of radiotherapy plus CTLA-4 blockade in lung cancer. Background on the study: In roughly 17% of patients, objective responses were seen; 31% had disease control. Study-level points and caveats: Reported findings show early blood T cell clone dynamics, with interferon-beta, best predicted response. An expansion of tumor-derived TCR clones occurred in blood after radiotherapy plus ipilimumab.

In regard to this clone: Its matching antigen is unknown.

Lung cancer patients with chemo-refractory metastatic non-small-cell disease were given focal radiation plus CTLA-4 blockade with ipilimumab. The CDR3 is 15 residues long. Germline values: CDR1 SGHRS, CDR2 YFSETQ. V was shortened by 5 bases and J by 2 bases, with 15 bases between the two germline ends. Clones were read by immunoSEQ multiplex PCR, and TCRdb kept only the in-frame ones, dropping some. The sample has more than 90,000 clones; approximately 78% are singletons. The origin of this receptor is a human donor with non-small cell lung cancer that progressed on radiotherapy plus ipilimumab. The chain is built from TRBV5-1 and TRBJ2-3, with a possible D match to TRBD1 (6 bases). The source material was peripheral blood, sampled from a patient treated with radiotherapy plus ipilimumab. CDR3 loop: CASSIDRLITDTQYF. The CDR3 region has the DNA TGCGCCAGCAGTATTGACAGGTTGATCACAGATACGCAGTATTTT.